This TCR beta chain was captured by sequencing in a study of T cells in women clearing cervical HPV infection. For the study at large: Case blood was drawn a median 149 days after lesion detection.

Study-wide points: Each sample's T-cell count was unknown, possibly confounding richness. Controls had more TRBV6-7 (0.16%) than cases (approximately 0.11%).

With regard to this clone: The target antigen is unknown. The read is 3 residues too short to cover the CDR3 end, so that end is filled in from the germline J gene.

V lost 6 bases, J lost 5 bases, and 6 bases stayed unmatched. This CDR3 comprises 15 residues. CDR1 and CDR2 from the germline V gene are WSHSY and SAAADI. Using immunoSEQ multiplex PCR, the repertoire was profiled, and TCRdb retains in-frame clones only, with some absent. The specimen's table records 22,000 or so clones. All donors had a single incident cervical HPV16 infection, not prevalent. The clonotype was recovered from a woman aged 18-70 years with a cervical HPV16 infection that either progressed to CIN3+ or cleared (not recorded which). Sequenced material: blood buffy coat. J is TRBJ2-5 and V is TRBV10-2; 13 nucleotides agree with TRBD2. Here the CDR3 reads CASRLAGGNAETQYF. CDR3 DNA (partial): TGCGCCAGCAGACTAGCGGGGGGGAACGCTGAGACC.